The entry below gives a single TCR beta chain sequence along with its context. The data were taken from a study of blood T cell repertoires in COVID-19. The germline V and J ends were trimmed by 3 bases and 3 bases, with 14 bases remaining between them. Germline CDR1 is SGHTA and CDR2 is FQGTGA. The CDR3 spans 15 residues. Assay: immunoSEQ multiplex PCR; the TCRdb copy retains only in-frame clones and omits some. This sample has approximately 150,000 clones; about four fifths occur once, and the top ten carry approximately 2.6%. The source is a woman of 80 years or more with COVID-19, enrolled during active disease. The sequenced sample consisted of peripheral blood. The rearrangement uses TRBV7-3 and TRBJ1-2; D perhaps matches TRBD1 (6 bases). Here the CDR3 DNA reads TGTGCCAGCAGCTTGGCTGGGGGCGAGGACTATGGCTACACCTTC. Its translation is CASSLAGGEDYGYTF.